This T cell receptor (beta chain) was sequenced during a study of OX40 agonist ivuxolimab in advanced cancers. Study overall: Prior anti-PD-1, anti-PD-L1 or anti-CTLA-4 therapy was allowed; around 43% had some. Study-level points and caveats: CD8+ T cells showed, on average, more clonal expansion than CD4+ cells.

Generated by immunoSEQ multiplex PCR, the TCRdb table keeps only in-frame clones and is missing some. This sample has about 37,000 clones, with 80% to 90% found just once. A remark on this clone: Its antigen is currently unknown.

At cycle 4 day 1, cycle 7 day 1, and baseline, blood was sampled. The CDR3 has 11 residues. Per germline, CDR1 DFQATT and CDR2 SNEGSKA (reference sequence). V shed 5 bases and J shed 2 bases, with 4 bases lying between them. The V gene is TRBV20-1, the J gene TRBJ2-1; D gene unclear. This specimen was CD4+ or CD8+ T cells sorted from blood, taken in a trial of the OX40 agonist ivuxolimab. The source is an adult with an advanced solid tumor such as melanoma, head and neck, liver or kidney cancer. CDR3 nucleotides: TGCAGTGCTGGGACCTACAATGAGCAGTTCTTC. Its translation: CSAGTYNEQFF.